These 32 T cell receptor beta chains share one sample of origin, sequenced in a study of graft-versus-host responses after intestinal transplantation. Here immunoSEQ multiplex PCR was the method, and the copy in TCRdb shows in-frame clones only, minus some. The repertoire holds under 75,000 clones, with 90% as singletons. Which antigens these TCRs recognize remains unknown. The specimen comprised unstimulated CD8+ T cells sorted from spleen or lymph node cells, sampled before transplant. Receptor source: a human donor who was the organ donor for an intestinal transplant.

This rearrangement joins TRBV7-9 to TRBJ2-5; perhaps TRBD1 as D (5 bases). The CDR3 is 13 residues long. V was clipped by 6 bases and J by 1 base, with 9 bases between them. Germline loops: CDR1 SEHNR, CDR2 FQNEAQ (reference sequence). As DNA, the CDR3 is TGTGCCAGCAGGGGGCAACCCCAAGAGACCCAGTACTTC. Protein sequence: CASRGQPQETQYF.

This clone came up once. V gene TRBV19 combines with J gene TRBJ1-5; TRBD1 is a possible D gene (5 bases). Between the trimmed V and J ends, which lost 5 bases and 3 bases, there was a span of 17 bases. The CDR3 totals 16 residues. From germline, CDR1 is LNHDA and CDR2 SQIVND (reference sequence). The CDR3 DNA reads TGTGCCAGTAGTTCCGTTCGGACAAGGAACAATCAGCCCCAGCATTTT. It yields the protein CASSSVRTRNNQPQHF.

V gene TRBV6-5 combines with J gene TRBJ1-1, with D possibly matching TRBD1 (5 bases). This CDR3 comprises 13 residues. Germline V gene data show CDR1 as MNHEY and CDR2 as SVGAGI. Trimming stripped 6 bases from V and 1 base from J, with 9 bases between. The CDR3 loop is CASSTDKNTEAFF. The DNA for the CDR3 is TGTGCCAGCAGCACGGACAAGAACACTGAAGCTTTCTTT.

This clone was recorded once. The chain has TRBV10-3 and TRBJ1-5, with D uncertain. The germline V gene has CDR1 ENHRY and CDR2 SYGVKD. CDR3 length equals 14 residues. Trimming removed 0 bases from V and 4 bases from J, with 7 bases in between. The CDR3 region is CAISESPQNQPQHF. Written as DNA, the CDR3 is TGTGCCATCAGTGAGTCACCACAGAATCAGCCCCAGCATTTT.

This sequence joins TRBV7-9 and TRBJ1-6, with D unclear. Germline lookup yields CDR1 SEHNR and CDR2 FQNEAQ (reference sequence). Trimming took 0 bases from V and 6 from J, leaving 9 bases between them. The CDR3 runs 15 residues. CDR3 amino acids: CASSLARGINSPLHF. CDR3 nucleotide sequence: TGTGCCAGCAGCTTAGCGCGGGGAATTAATTCACCCCTCCACTTT.

This clone occurred once. The chain is built from TRBV6-6 and TRBJ2-3; 9 positions agree with TRBD1. This CDR3 comprises 14 residues. From germline, CDR1 is MNHNY and CDR2 SVGAGI (reference sequence). With V trimmed by 5 bases and J by 6 bases, 6 bases remained unmatched. Here the CDR3 reads CASSTGTGLDTQYF. In nucleotides, the CDR3 is TGTGCCAGCAGTACCGGGACAGGGCTTGATACGCAGTATTTT.

The rearrangement uses TRBV2 and TRBJ1-2; D is perhaps TRBD1 (5 bases). V shed 9 bases and J shed 6 bases, with 14 bases lying between them. The germline gives CDR1 SNHLY, CDR2 FYNNEI. CDR3 length: 12 residues. The DNA for the CDR3 is TGTGCCAGACGCGGGACGGACGATGGCTACACCTTC. Translation: CARRGTDDGYTF.

The J gene is TRBJ2-1, the V gene TRBV9, with a weak D call TRBD1 (7 bases). Trimming shortened V by 6 bases and J by 7 bases, and 14 bases separated the two germline ends. Germline V lookup: CDR1 SGDLS, CDR2 YYNGEE. CDR3 length equals 13 residues. CDR3 sequence reads: CASTSGGWNEQFF. In nucleotides, the CDR3 is TGTGCCAGCACGTCAGGGGGGTGGAATGAGCAGTTCTTC.

J is TRBJ2-3 and V is TRBV7-8; tentative D call: TRBD2 (7 bases). This CDR3 has 16 amino acids. V dropped 5 bases and J dropped 0 bases, with 15 bases sitting between them. Per the germline V gene, CDR1 is SGHVS and CDR2 is FQNEAQ. The CDR3: CASSRTGGHSTDTQYF. CDR3 bases: TGTGCCAGCAGCAGAACGGGGGGCCACAGCACAGATACGCAGTATTTT.

CDR3 bases: TGTGCCAGCAGCCGAACAGGGGGCAATCAGCCCCAGCATTTT. This gives the protein CASSRTGGNQPQHF. The gene calls are TRBV7-9 and TRBJ1-5; 7 bases line up with TRBD1. Germline CDR1 SEHNR, CDR2 FQNEAQ (reference sequence). V trimming: 5 bases; J trimming: 2 bases; junction bases outside the gene matches: 3. The CDR3 loop spans 14 amino acids. Together with reference TRBV7-9 and TRBJ1-5, the CDR3 gives the full variable domain: DTGVSQNPRHKITKRGQNVTFRCDPISEHNRLYWYRQTLGQGPEFLTYFQNEAQLEKSRLLSDRFSAERPKGSFSTLEIQRTEQGDSAMYLCASSRTGGNQPQHFGDGTRLSIL.

This clone was seen just once. The gene calls are TRBV6-1 and TRBJ2-3, with 7 positions matching TRBD2. The V gene end was trimmed by 2 bases and the J gene end by 0 bases; junction bases not matched to a gene: 14. This CDR3 contains 19 residues. CDR1 and CDR2 from the germline V gene are MNHNS and SASEGT. CDR3 in DNA: TGTGCCAGCAGTGAATCCGGGACTAACGGGGGAGTGAGCACAGATACGCAGTATTTT. It specifies CASSESGTNGGVSTDTQYF.

The rearrangement links TRBV2 to TRBJ2-7; 7 bases are a match to TRBD1. Germline V gene lookup returns CDR1 SNHLY and CDR2 FYNNEI. Trimming removed 6 bases from V and 4 bases from J; junction bases left unmatched: 3. The CDR3 loop spans 12 amino acids. CDR3 residues: CASRGTAYEQYV. The CDR3 DNA follows: TGTGCCAGCAGGGGGACAGCATACGAGCAGTACGTC.

This chain links TRBV2 with TRBJ2-7; a weak D match, TRBD2 (5 bases). V gave up 8 bases and J gave up 6 bases, with 11 bases separating them. The CDR3 is made up of 11 amino acids. Germline assignment: CDR1 SNHLY and CDR2 FYNNEI. This CDR3 reads CASQEASEQYV. The CDR3 DNA reads as TGTGCCAGCCAGGAGGCCTCCGAGCAGTACGTC.

The V gene is TRBV4-1, the J gene TRBJ2-3, with TRBD2 matching over 8 bases. The germline gives CDR1 MGHRA, CDR2 YSYEKL. V lost 4 bases and J lost 2; bases outside the gene matches: 11. There are 17 residues in the CDR3. The CDR3 here is CASSPTEAGAPTDTQYF. CDR3 DNA: TGCGCCAGCAGCCCCACGGAAGCGGGGGCGCCCACAGATACGCAGTATTTT.

The V and J genes are TRBV28 and TRBJ2-7; 14 nucleotides match TRBD2. Germline V CDR1 and CDR2: MDHEN, SYDVKM. The CDR3 sequence is 18 residues long. The V gene end was trimmed by 6 bases and the J gene end by 5 bases; junction bases not matched to a gene: 15. The CDR3 sequence: CASSPVEILTSGGDEQYV. The CDR3 bases are TGTGCCAGCAGCCCAGTCGAAATCCTGACTAGCGGGGGGGACGAGCAGTACGTC.

The chain couples TRBV2 to TRBJ2-3; the match to TRBD1 covers 7 bases. CDR1 and CDR2 (germline): SNHLY, FYNNEI. The CDR3 runs to 17 residues. Trimming removed 2 bases from V and 0 bases from J; junction bases left unmatched: 8. The DNA for the CDR3 is TGTGCCAGCAGTGAATGGGGACAGAAGTCTAGCACAGATACGCAGTATTTT. This codes for CASSEWGQKSSTDTQYF.

V usage is TRBV7-8 and J usage is TRBJ2-1, with D tentatively TRBD2 (7 bases). The V gene's germline CDR1 is SGHVS and CDR2 FQNEAQ. Trimming stripped 9 bases from V and 4 bases from J, with 13 bases between. This CDR3 has 13 residues. CDR3 in amino acids: CASGGARYNEQFF. CDR3 bases: TGTGCCAGTGGGGGGGCTAGGTACAATGAGCAGTTCTTC.

This clone was recorded once. The chain carries TRBV29-1 and TRBJ2-1, with D perhaps TRBD2 (7 bases). This CDR3 spans 15 amino acids. V shed 6 bases and J shed 8 bases, with 23 bases lying between them. Germline V lookup: CDR1 SQVTM, CDR2 ANQGSEA. The CDR3 spells CSVKGGEFREDEQFF. The CDR3 bases are TGCAGCGTCAAAGGGGGGGAATTCCGGGAGGATGAGCAGTTCTTC.

The genes are TRBV27 and TRBJ2-7, with TRBD2 matching 8 bases. Germline V lookup: CDR1 MNHEY, CDR2 SMNVEV (reference sequence). The J segment lost 4 bases and the V segment lost 4 bases, leaving 6 bases of the junction unmatched. The CDR3 loop spans 14 amino acids. The CDR3 sequence: CASSSHSGNYEQYV. The DNA of the CDR3 is TGTGCCAGCAGTTCCCATAGCGGGAATTACGAGCAGTACGTC.

The chain couples TRBV4-3 to TRBJ2-7; D call uncertain. The V end was cut by 0 bases, the J end by 6 bases, with 9 bases between. CDR3 length: 13 residues. Germline-derived CDR1 and CDR2 are LGHNA and YSLEER. CDR3 residues: CASSQDVGAEQYV. The CDR3 DNA reads as TGCGCCAGCAGCCAAGATGTAGGAGCCGAGCAGTACGTC.

The chain carries TRBV29-1 and TRBJ2-3; D perhaps matches TRBD1 (6 bases). Trimming took off 4 bases at V and 4 bases at J, with 18 bases between the two ends. Germline V CDR1 and CDR2: SQVTM, ANQGSEA. The length of the CDR3 is 15 residues. CDR3 bases: TGCAGCGTTGCAGGAACAGGGAGTCAGTCAGATACGCAGTATTTT. Protein: CSVAGTGSQSDTQYF.

This clone was seen just once. The chain has TRBV11-2 and TRBJ1-6, with D unresolved. The CDR3 covers 15 residues. Trimming shortened V by 5 bases and J by 5 bases, and 13 bases separated the two germline ends. The germline V gene has CDR1 SGHAT and CDR2 FQNNGV. CDR3 nucleotide sequence: TGTGCCAGCAGCGCAAGTGTACTTGATAATTCACCCCTCCACTTT. Residues: CASSASVLDNSPLHF.

The chain joins TRBV19 to TRBJ2-3; D gene ambiguous. In germline, CDR1 is LNHDA, CDR2 SQIVND (reference sequence). The CDR3 has 11 residues. V lost 10 bases and J lost 8, with 13 bases in between. CDR3 DNA sequence: TGTGCCACCTTCAATGGAGTTACGCAGTATTTT. Translated, it gives CATFNGVTQYF. The entire variable domain, with the rest obtained from reference TRBV19 and TRBJ2-3, is as follows: DGGITQSPKYLFRKEGQNVTLSCEQNLNHDAMYWYRQDPGQGLRLIYYSQIVNDFQKGDIAEGYSVSREKKESFPLTVTSAQKNPTAFYLCATFNGVTQYFGPGTRLTVL.

This chain connects TRBV7-2 to TRBJ1-3; possibly TRBD1 for D (5 bases). Germline V gene sequence: CDR1 SGHTA, CDR2 FQGNSA. The CDR3 totals 14 residues. V gave up 6 bases and J gave up 8 bases, with 17 bases separating them. CDR3 sequence (DNA): TGTGCCAGCAGTTTTAGCCCAGGGAGGGACACCATATATTTT. This translates into CASSFSPGRDTIYF.

V gene TRBV28 combines with J gene TRBJ2-7; 9 positions match TRBD1. The CDR3 runs 13 residues. J was trimmed by 9 bases and V by 3 bases; bases with no gene match: 6. Per the germline V gene, CDR1 is MDHEN and CDR2 is SYDVKM. The CDR3 region is CASSFSGQGRQYV. The CDR3 coding sequence is TGTGCCAGCAGTTTCTCCGGACAGGGGCGGCAGTACGTC.

This chain connects TRBV4-2 to TRBJ2-1; the match to TRBD2 covers 7 bases. This CDR3 has 17 amino acids. Germline assignment: CDR1 LGHNA and CDR2 YNFKEQ. Unmatched junction bases numbered 9, after V lost 0 bases and J lost 4 bases. CDR3 sequence (DNA): TGTGCCAGCAGCCAAGAGTCCGGGGGGTCATCTTACAATGAGCAGTTCTTC. Amino acids: CASSQESGGSSYNEQFF.

The table lists this clone with a count of one. This chain connects TRBV6-1 to TRBJ1-3, with D uncertain. Trimming took off 8 bases at V and 2 bases at J, with 13 bases between the two ends. CDR3 length: 14 amino acids. CDR1 and CDR2 (germline): MNHNS, SASEGT. The CDR3 sequence: CASSSLGAGNTIYF. The CDR3 DNA reads as TGTGCCAGCTCTTCCCTCGGGGCTGGAAACACCATATATTTT.

The chain joins TRBV5-6 to TRBJ2-5, with D tentatively TRBD1 (8 bases). There are 15 residues in the CDR3. V was clipped by 3 bases and J by 4 bases, with 16 bases between them. In germline, CDR1 is SGHDT, CDR2 YYEEEE. CDR3 protein: CASSSRTGRGETQYF. DNA for the CDR3: TGTGCCAGCAGCTCCAGGACAGGGAGGGGAGAGACCCAGTACTTC. Full variable domain (missing parts from reference TRBV5-6 and TRBJ2-5): DAGVTQSPTHLIKTRGQQVTLRCSPKSGHDTVSWYQQALGQGPQFIFQYYEEEERQRGNFPDRFSGHQFPNYSSELNVNALLLGDSALYLCASSSRTGRGETQYFGPGTRLLVL.

For this clone: At one end the junction does not follow the germline gene, possibly because of a read error. V and J are TRBV18 and TRBJ1-1, with D possibly matching TRBD1 (6 bases). Germline V lookup: CDR1 KGHSH, CDR2 LQKENI. The length of the CDR3 is 16 residues. The CDR3 is CASSPTADSPNPEAFF. CDR3 DNA sequence: TGTGCCAGCTCACCGACAGCGGACAGCCCGAACCCTGAAGCTTTCTTT.

This clone was seen just once. V gene TRBV5-1 combines with J gene TRBJ1-2; D gene unclear. CDR1 and CDR2 from the germline V gene are SGHRS and YFSETQ. The CDR3 contains 14 residues. V dropped 2 bases and J dropped 3 bases, with 11 bases sitting between them. The CDR3 nucleotides are TGCGCCAGCAGCTTCGAGGGCCTTTACTATGGCTACACCTTC. Amino acids: CASSFEGLYYGYTF.

The chain combines TRBV6-1 with TRBJ1-2; TRBD1 aligns across 7 bases. Germline CDR1 reads MNHNS; CDR2 reads SASEGT. CDR3 length equals 12 residues. Trimming removed 9 bases from V and 8 bases from J; junction bases left unmatched: 9. In nucleotides, the CDR3 is TGTGCCAGTTCACCGACAGGGATAGGCTACACCTTC. Translation: CASSPTGIGYTF.

The chain has TRBV4-2 and TRBJ2-3; the D gene is possibly TRBD2 (5 bases). The CDR3 runs 16 residues. V lost 4 bases and J lost 1, with 15 bases in between. Germline CDR1 and CDR2: LGHNA and YNFKEQ. In DNA form, the CDR3 reads TGTGCCAGCAGCCCATACTCCCCGGAGGGCACAGATACGCAGTATTTT. Amino acids: CASSPYSPEGTDTQYF.